This TCR beta chain was identified during a study of blood T cell repertoires in COVID-19. This CDR3 contains 15 residues. V lost 0 bases, J lost 5 bases, and 13 bases lay in between. Germline V gene sequence: CDR1 LGHNA, CDR2 YSLEER. Clones were read by immunoSEQ multiplex PCR, and TCRdb kept only the in-frame ones, dropping some. The profile shows tens of thousands of clones, 82% of them singletons. This TCR came from a man aged 50-60 years with active or convalescent COVID-19. This chain connects TRBV4-3 to TRBJ2-5, with no clear D. Sequencing was carried out using peripheral blood. CDR3 region: CASSQDPAARETQYF. The CDR3 DNA reads TGCGCCAGCAGCCAAGATCCGGCAGCCAGGGAGACCCAGTACTTC.